The 3 T cell receptor beta chains below come from one sample, sequenced in a study of OX40 agonist ivuxolimab in advanced cancers. This table comes from immunoSEQ multiplex PCR, and its TCRdb copy is limited to in-frame clones, with some not included. This sample has about 110,000 clones, with approximately 90% found just once. The specimen was CD4+ or CD8+ T cells sorted from blood, collected in a trial of the OX40 agonist ivuxolimab. These receptors came from an adult with an advanced solid tumor such as melanoma, head and neck, liver or kidney cancer.

V usage is TRBV5-1 and J usage is TRBJ2-1; 14 positions match TRBD2. Trimming removed 3 bases from V and 7 bases from J; junction bases left unmatched: 3. The CDR3 totals 15 residues. Germline values: CDR1 SGHRS, CDR2 YFSETQ. The CDR3 loop is CASSWTSGGSNEQFF. In nucleotides, the CDR3 is TGCGCCAGCAGCTGGACTAGCGGGGGGTCTAATGAGCAGTTCTTC.

The chain uses TRBV11-1 and TRBJ2-7; 7 positions agree with TRBD1. The junction had 7 bases not matched to a gene; V was cut back by 7 bases and J by 4 bases. Germline V CDR1 and CDR2: SGHAT, FQDESV (reference sequence). The CDR3 totals 13 residues. DNA of the CDR3: TGTGCCAGCACTTCAGACAGGGATTACGAGCAGTACTTC. Its translation: CASTSDRDYEQYF.

The chain recombines TRBV11-2 with TRBJ1-4; weak D call: TRBD1 (5 bases). The V end lost 1 base, the J end lost 1 base, and 13 bases lay between the germline ends. Germline CDR1 reads SGHAT; CDR2 reads FQNNGV. The CDR3 loop spans 17 amino acids. The CDR3 region is CASSLVLVQGTNEKLFF. In DNA form, the CDR3 reads TGTGCCAGCAGCTTAGTGTTGGTCCAGGGAACTAATGAAAAACTGTTTTTT.